Shown below are 28 T cell receptor beta chains from a single sample sequenced in a study of spatial heterogeneity in lung cancer. Time point defined: sample taken at primary tumor resection. The input material, whole RNA from tumor, nontumor lung or frozen PBMC, was sequenced unsorted. One entry per CDR3 protein, called by TCRdb with MiXCR from the 5' RACE reads. Of around 89,000 distinct CDR3 sequences in the sample, less than 15% were seen once. The material sequenced was PBMCs, taken at surgery. The receptors originated from a male donor with early-stage non-small cell lung cancer.

This clonotype was seen at least ten times. The chain carries TRBV24-1 and TRBJ2-1; the D gene is possibly TRBD1 (6 bases). The CDR3 runs to 15 residues. The V and J ends lost 3 bases and 4 bases respectively, with 12 bases between them. Germline CDR1 and CDR2: KGHDR and SFDVKD. CDR3 sequence reads: CATSDRWDTYNEQFF. DNA of the CDR3: TGTGCCACCAGTGATCGGTGGGACACTTACAATGAGCAGTTCTTC.

V and J are TRBV7-2 and TRBJ1-1; unclear D gene. Between the trimmed V and J ends, which lost 5 bases and 4 bases, there was a span of 14 bases. CDR1 is SGHTA, CDR2 FQGNSA, per germline. The CDR3 is 14 amino acids. The chain's CDR3 is CASSPRTVGTEAFF. The DNA for the CDR3 is TGTGCCAGCAGCCCCCGTACAGTGGGCACTGAAGCTTTCTTT. Full variable domain (rest looked up from reference TRBV7-2 and TRBJ1-1): GAGVSQSPSNKVTEKGKDVELRCDPISGHTALYWYRQSLGQGLEFLIYFQGNSAPDKSGLPSDRFSAERTGGSVSTLTIQRTQQEDSAVYLCASSPRTVGTEAFFGQGTRLTVV.

The CDR3 reads CATSDLRTPNTGELFF. CDR3 nucleotides: TGTGCCACCAGTGATTTACGGACCCCGAACACCGGGGAGCTGTTTTTT. V and J are TRBV24-1 and TRBJ2-2; D is undetermined. V lost 1 base to trimming and J lost 0 bases, with 8 bases between them. CDR1 is KGHDR, CDR2 SFDVKD, per germline. This CDR3 is 16 amino acids long.

There are many counts of this clonotype. The V call is TRBV4-2, the J call TRBJ2-7; 11 bases fit TRBD2. The CDR3 runs 15 residues. J lost 0 bases, V lost 3 bases, and 1 base had no gene match. Germline CDR1 LGHNA, CDR2 YNFKEQ. The CDR3 region has the DNA TGTGCCAGCAGCCATACTAGCGGGAGCTCCTACGAGCAGTACTTC. This codes for CASSHTSGSSYEQYF.

This clonotype was picked up a small number of times. V gene TRBV5-5 combines with J gene TRBJ2-6, with TRBD1 as a possible D gene (5 bases). Germline CDR1 is SGHKS and CDR2 is YYEKEE (reference sequence). The CDR3 has 16 residues. The V end lost 3 bases, the J end lost 0 bases, and 10 bases lay between the germline ends. CDR3 DNA: TGTGCCAGCAGCTCCGGACACTCCTCTGGGGCCAACGTCCTGACTTTC. Its translation: CASSSGHSSGANVLTF.

This clonotype was observed many times. The V call is TRBV28, the J call TRBJ2-3; tentative D call: TRBD2 (6 bases). CDR1 and CDR2 from the germline V gene are MDHEN and SYDVKM. The CDR3 contains 13 residues. V was trimmed by 6 bases and J by 6 bases, leaving 13 bases between them. The chain's CDR3 is CASSAGGRDTQYF. For the CDR3, the DNA is TGTGCCAGCAGCGCCGGGGGAAGGGATACGCAGTATTTT.

The rearrangement joins TRBV4-1 to TRBJ1-1; TRBD1 matches at 11 bases. The V gene end was trimmed by 2 bases and the J gene end by 2 bases; junction bases not matched to a gene: 13. Germline assignment: CDR1 MGHRA and CDR2 YSYEKL. The length of the CDR3 is 19 residues. The CDR3 region is CASSQWTPDRGLSNTEAFF. The CDR3 DNA follows: TGCGCCAGCAGCCAATGGACCCCGGACAGGGGGCTATCCAACACTGAAGCTTTCTTT.

The V and J genes are TRBV5-4 and TRBJ2-6; D is possibly TRBD2 (5 bases). This CDR3 spans 15 amino acids. V lost 3 bases and J 1 base, leaving 8 bases between the germline ends. Germline values: CDR1 SGHNT, CDR2 YYREEE (reference sequence). The CDR3, as DNA: TGTGCCAGCAGCTATGAGGGATCTGGGGCCAACGTCCTGACTTTC. This encodes CASSYEGSGANVLTF.

The rearrangement uses TRBV20-1 and TRBJ2-4; D might be TRBD1 (7 bases). The germline gives CDR1 DFQATT, CDR2 SNEGSKA (reference sequence). The CDR3 loop spans 16 amino acids. Trimming removed 0 bases from V and 9 bases from J, with 21 bases in between. The CDR3 is CSARDFGQEGEGIQYF. The CDR3 DNA follows: TGCAGTGCTAGAGATTTCGGACAGGAGGGGGAAGGCATTCAGTACTTC.

Only a few counts were recorded for this clonotype. The gene calls are TRBV7-9 and TRBJ1-3; D uncertain. The CDR3 contains 15 residues. The V gene's germline CDR1 is SEHNR and CDR2 FQNEAQ (reference sequence). Trimming took 1 base from V and 0 from J, leaving 7 bases between them. The CDR3 DNA reads TGTGCCAGCAGCTTAGTTACTGCCTCTGGAAACACCATATATTTT. Its protein is CASSLVTASGNTIYF.

The chain uses TRBV18 and TRBJ1-1; no definite D call. The V end lost 2 bases, the J end lost 1 base, and 11 bases lay between the germline ends. Germline CDR1 reads KGHSH; CDR2 reads LQKENI. CDR3 length equals 15 residues. The CDR3 DNA is TGTGCCAGCTCACCAACCTCCACAAGGAACACTGAAGCTTTCTTT. This translates into CASSPTSTRNTEAFF. Complete variable domain (other parts from reference TRBV18 and TRBJ1-1): NAGVMQNPRHLVRRRGQEARLRCSPMKGHSHVYWYRQLPEEGLKFMVYLQKENIIDESGMPKERFSAEFPKEGPSILRIQQVVRGDSAAYFCASSPTSTRNTEAFFGQGTRLTVV.

This clonotype was seen repeatedly, ten times or more. The rearrangement links TRBV4-3 to TRBJ1-1; D gene uncertain. CDR3 length: 14 residues. Germline V lookup: CDR1 LGHNA, CDR2 YSLEER. V was pared by 1 base and J by 1 base, with 7 bases between. The CDR3 nucleotides are TGCGCCAGCAGCCAAGCAAACAGGAACACTGAAGCTTTCTTT. Protein product: CASSQANRNTEAFF.

V is TRBV5-1 and J is TRBJ2-2; D is unclear. This CDR3 spans 15 amino acids. Per the germline V gene, CDR1 is SGHRS and CDR2 is YFSETQ. Trimming shortened V by 0 bases and J by 6 bases, and 12 bases separated the two germline ends. DNA for the CDR3: TGCGCCAGCAGCTTGGGAACAGAGGTCGCCGGGGAGCTGTTTTTT. It yields the protein CASSLGTEVAGELFF.

The V and J genes are TRBV5-1 and TRBJ1-1; D gene unclear. V lost 0 bases to trimming and J lost 5 bases, with 8 bases between them. Per germline, CDR1 SGHRS and CDR2 YFSETQ. The CDR3 sequence is 13 residues long. CDR3 nucleotides: TGCGCCAGCAGCTTGGAGAAGAGGACTGAAGCTTTCTTT. Its protein product is CASSLEKRTEAFF. The variable domain in full, completed from reference TRBV5-1 and TRBJ1-1, reads KAGVTQTPRYLIKTRGQQVTLSCSPISGHRSVSWYQQTPGQGLQFLFEYFSETQRNKGNFPGRFSGRQFSNSRSEMNVSTLELGDSALYLCASSLEKRTEAFFGQGTRLTVV.

This clonotype was observed a few times. V and J are TRBV19 and TRBJ2-5; D remains ambiguous. The CDR3 is made up of 12 amino acids. Germline values: CDR1 LNHDA, CDR2 SQIVND (reference sequence). V was shortened by 7 bases and J by 5 bases, with 11 bases between the two germline ends. This chain's CDR3 is CASTSVGETQYF. The CDR3 DNA follows: TGTGCCAGTACCAGCGTCGGGGAGACCCAGTACTTC.

The chain is built from TRBV5-1 and TRBJ2-3, with 8 bases lining up with TRBD2. CDR3 length: 16 amino acids. Germline CDR1 SGHRS, CDR2 YFSETQ. The ends lost 5 bases at V and 4 bases at J; junction bases unmatched: 12. Here the CDR3 DNA reads TGCGCCAGCAGGAGGGAGTCAGCGGGGGCCTCAGATACGCAGTATTTT. This translates into CASRRESAGASDTQYF.

The V gene is TRBV27, the J gene TRBJ2-7; D gene uncertain. Trimming removed 3 bases from V and 3 bases from J, with 15 bases in between. The CDR3 is 15 residues long. The germline gives CDR1 MNHEY, CDR2 SMNVEV (reference sequence). The CDR3 loop reads CASSLSWPKGYEQYF. CDR3 coding DNA: TGTGCCAGCAGTTTGAGTTGGCCCAAGGGCTACGAGCAGTACTTC.

At least ten counts were recorded for this clonotype. The chain joins TRBV19 to TRBJ2-2, with D possibly matching TRBD2 (7 bases). Germline CDR1 and CDR2: LNHDA and SQIVND (reference sequence). Trimming cost V 2 bases and J 3 bases, with 10 bases left between them. This CDR3 contains 15 residues. The CDR3: CASSIRGADTGELFF. The CDR3 bases are TGTGCCAGTAGTATACGGGGGGCGGACACCGGGGAGCTGTTTTTT.

This clonotype has only a few counts. Here the CDR3 reads CASSPGQGFDTGRQYF. Here the CDR3 DNA reads TGTGCCAGCAGTCCCGGACAGGGGTTTGACACCGGGCGGCAGTACTTC. V is TRBV6-2 or TRBV6-3 and J is TRBJ2-7; the match to TRBD1 covers 9 bases. Unmatched junction bases numbered 17, after V lost 5 bases and J lost 9 bases. Per germline, CDR1 MNHEY and CDR2 SVGEGT. CDR3 length equals 16 residues.

The genes are TRBV2 and TRBJ1-1; D may be TRBD1 (5 bases). The germline gives CDR1 SNHLY, CDR2 FYNNEI. The CDR3 length is 14 residues. Trimming pared 4 bases from V and 4 bases from J, leaving 13 bases between. The CDR3 bases are TGTGCCAGCAGTGCGACCACGAGGGGCACTGAAGCTTTCTTT. Its translation is CASSATTRGTEAFF.

This clonotype was found many times. The CDR3, as DNA: TGCGCCAGCAGTGATCCAGGCCACCAAGAGACCCAGTACTTC. Amino acid sequence: CASSDPGHQETQYF. The gene calls are TRBV10-1 and TRBJ2-5; D not resolved. CDR1 and CDR2 from the germline V gene are WNHNN and SYGVQD (reference sequence). The CDR3 totals 14 residues. The germline V and J ends were trimmed by 3 bases and 0 bases, with 8 bases remaining between them.

The V call is TRBV5-4, the J call TRBJ2-3, with D perhaps matching TRBD2 (5 bases). Germline lookup yields CDR1 SGHNT and CDR2 YYREEE (reference sequence). This CDR3 is 14 amino acids long. Trimming pared 4 bases from V and 2 bases from J, leaving 11 bases between. The CDR3 DNA reads TGTGCCAGCAGCCTCCCCCTAGCCACAGATACGCAGTATTTT. Amino acids: CASSLPLATDTQYF.

This clonotype showed up many times. The CDR3 protein is CASSPGTSGRLNEQYF. The DNA of the CDR3 is TGTGCCAGCAGCCCGGGGACTAGCGGGAGGCTAAACGAGCAGTACTTC. The chain links TRBV3-1 to TRBJ2-7; 15 bases match TRBD2. This CDR3 spans 16 amino acids. The V and J ends lost 4 bases and 5 bases, in that order; junction bases with no gene match: 6. Germline CDR1 LGHDT, CDR2 YNNKEL (reference sequence).

This chain connects TRBV11-2 to TRBJ2-5; TRBD1 or TRBD2 may be the D gene (6 bases each). V was shortened by 5 bases and J by 1 base, with 14 bases between the two germline ends. CDR1 is SGHAT, CDR2 FQNNGV, per germline. CDR3 size: 15 residues. The CDR3 nucleotides read TGTGCCAGCAGCAAACAGGGAGGTGGCCAAGAGACCCAGTACTTC. This gives the protein CASSKQGGGQETQYF.

This clonotype was recorded a few times. This CDR3 reads CASSLRRTREQETQYF. For the CDR3, the DNA is TGTGCCAGCAGCTTAAGGAGGACTAGGGAACAAGAGACCCAGTACTTC. The chain employs TRBV11-1 and TRBJ2-5; 7 nucleotides align to TRBD2. This CDR3 is built from 16 residues. Germline-derived CDR1 and CDR2 are SGHAT and FQDESV (reference sequence). V shed 2 bases and J 2 bases; nucleotides not matched to a gene: 8.

This clonotype was picked up a small number of times. V gene TRBV20-1 combines with J gene TRBJ2-7, with D uncertain. The V end lost 0 bases, the J end lost 0 bases, and 9 bases lay between the germline ends. In germline, CDR1 is DFQATT, CDR2 SNEGSKA (reference sequence). The CDR3 runs 14 residues. CDR3 sequence (DNA): TGCAGTGCTAGAGATGACGGAATCTCCTACGAGCAGTACTTC. This sequence encodes CSARDDGISYEQYF.

The table lists this clonotype with many counts. The gene calls are TRBV12-3 or TRBV12-4 and TRBJ1-5; D possibly corresponds to TRBD1 (6 bases). This CDR3 spans 14 amino acids. The V end lost 5 bases, the J end lost 2 bases, and 10 bases lay between the germline ends. The CDR3 spells CASSLHRGNQPQHF. The CDR3 DNA is TGTGCCAGCAGTCTCCACAGGGGCAATCAGCCCCAGCATTTT.

A few counts support this clonotype. The chain carries TRBV7-6 and TRBJ1-3; 7 positions match TRBD1. Per germline, CDR1 SGHVS and CDR2 FNYEAQ. The V gene end was trimmed by 4 bases and the J gene end by 0 bases; junction bases not matched to a gene: 3. The CDR3 runs 15 residues. The CDR3 nucleotides read TGTGCCAGCAGCTACGACAGGGTCTCTGGAAACACCATATATTTT. Translation gives CASSYDRVSGNTIYF.